This TCR beta chain was identified in a study of T cell responses to AZD1222 COVID-19 vaccine. The CDR3 runs 14 residues. The ends lost 10 bases at V and 3 bases at J; junction bases unmatched: 8. Looked up from germline, CDR1 is SNHLY and CDR2 is FYNNEI. This clone has only a few counts. TCRdb's table, derived via immunoSEQ multiplex PCR, lists solely in-frame clones and lacks some. In the table there are about 130,000 clones, more than 80% of which are singletons. The chain carries TRBV2 and TRBJ1-4; 7 bases align to TRBD1. Sequencing used peripheral blood, obtained 28 days after the second AZD1222 dose. This TCR was recovered from an adult who received the AZD1222 COVID-19 vaccine. CDR3: CATSPGQPNEKLFF. The CDR3 DNA sequence: TGTGCCACCTCCCCGGGACAGCCTAATGAAAAACTGTTTTTT.